This T cell receptor beta chain was documented in a study of blood T cell repertoires in COVID-19. The overall study: The United States, Italy and Spain provided the acute and convalescent COVID-19 samples. In each case, the material was cDNA or gDNA derived from T cells, B-cell-depleted T cells, or PBMCs.

The CDR3 covers 16 residues. Per germline, CDR1 MGHRA and CDR2 YSYEKL. Trimming removed 3 bases from V and 6 bases from J; junction bases left unmatched: 13. In the source study's methods: Quantification of nucleated cells was approximated via reference gene primer amplification. Sequencing was performed with immunoSEQ multiplex PCR; in TCRdb, only in-frame clones are kept and a portion is missing. The V and J calls and clone size come from that table; D and trimming were worked out from the DNA. The table lists hundreds of thousands of clones, 83% of them singletons. This clone was counted a few times.

This sequence was found in an elderly man with acute or convalescent COVID-19. The sequenced sample was peripheral blood. This chain uses TRBV4-1 with TRBJ2-7, with 8 bases matching TRBD2. CDR3 bases: TGCGCCAGCAGCCAGGCCGGGGGGGGATTCCCCTTCGAGCAGTACTTC. Translation gives CASSQAGGGFPFEQYF.